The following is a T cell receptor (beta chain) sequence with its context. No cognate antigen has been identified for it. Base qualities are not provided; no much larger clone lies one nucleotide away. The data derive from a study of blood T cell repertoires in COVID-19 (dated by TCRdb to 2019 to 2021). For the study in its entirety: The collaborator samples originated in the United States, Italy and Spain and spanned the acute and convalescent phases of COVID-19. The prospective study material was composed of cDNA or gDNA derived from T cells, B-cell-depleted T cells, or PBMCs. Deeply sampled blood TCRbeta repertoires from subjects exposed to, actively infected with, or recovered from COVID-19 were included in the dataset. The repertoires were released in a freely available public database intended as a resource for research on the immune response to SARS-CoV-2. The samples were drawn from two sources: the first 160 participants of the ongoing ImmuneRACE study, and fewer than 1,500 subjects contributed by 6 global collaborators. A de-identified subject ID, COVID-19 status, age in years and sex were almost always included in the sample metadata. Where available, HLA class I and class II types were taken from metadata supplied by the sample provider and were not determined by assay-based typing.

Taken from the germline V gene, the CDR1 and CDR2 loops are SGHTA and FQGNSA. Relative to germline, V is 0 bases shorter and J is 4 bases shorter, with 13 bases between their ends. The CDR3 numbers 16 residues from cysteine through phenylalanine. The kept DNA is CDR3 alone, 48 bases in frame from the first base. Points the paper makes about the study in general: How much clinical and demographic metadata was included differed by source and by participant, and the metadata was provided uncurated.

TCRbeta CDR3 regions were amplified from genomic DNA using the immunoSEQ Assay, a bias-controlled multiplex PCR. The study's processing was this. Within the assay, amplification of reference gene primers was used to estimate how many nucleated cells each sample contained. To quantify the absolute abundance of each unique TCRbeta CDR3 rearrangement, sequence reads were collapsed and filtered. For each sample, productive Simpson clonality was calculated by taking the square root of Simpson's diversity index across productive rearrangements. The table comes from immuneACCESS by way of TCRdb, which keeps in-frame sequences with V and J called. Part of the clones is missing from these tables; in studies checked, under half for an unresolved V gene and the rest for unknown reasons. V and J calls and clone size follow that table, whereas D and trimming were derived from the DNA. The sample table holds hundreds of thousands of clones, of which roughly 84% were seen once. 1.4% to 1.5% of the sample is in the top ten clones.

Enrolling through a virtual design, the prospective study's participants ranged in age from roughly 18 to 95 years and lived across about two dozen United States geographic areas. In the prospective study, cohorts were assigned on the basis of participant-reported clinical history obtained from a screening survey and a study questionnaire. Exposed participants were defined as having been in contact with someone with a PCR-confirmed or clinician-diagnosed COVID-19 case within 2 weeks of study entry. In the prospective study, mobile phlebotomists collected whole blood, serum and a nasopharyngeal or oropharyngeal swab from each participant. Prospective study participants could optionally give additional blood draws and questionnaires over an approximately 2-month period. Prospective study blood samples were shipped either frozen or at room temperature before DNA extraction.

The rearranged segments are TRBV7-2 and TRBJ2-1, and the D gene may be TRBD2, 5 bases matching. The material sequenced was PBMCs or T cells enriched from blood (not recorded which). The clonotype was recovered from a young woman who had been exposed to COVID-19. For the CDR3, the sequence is CASSLALSTGYNEQFF. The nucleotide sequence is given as TGTGCCAGCAGCTTAGCGCTGTCGACGGGGTACAATGAGCAGTTCTTC. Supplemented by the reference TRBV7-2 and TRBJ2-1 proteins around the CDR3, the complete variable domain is GAGVSQSPSNKVTEKGKDVELRCDPISGHTALYWYRQSLGQGLEFLIYFQGNSAPDKSGLPSDRFSAERTGGSVSTLTIQRTQQEDSAVYLCASSLALSTGYNEQFFGPGTRLTVL.